This TCR beta chain appears in the sequencing data of a study of T cell changes during pregnancy in multiple sclerosis. The CDR3 consists of 15 residues. V shed 1 base and J 6 bases; nucleotides not matched to a gene: 6. The V gene's germline CDR1 is SGHAT and CDR2 FQNNGV. Some clones are missing from TCRdb's copy, which holds only in-frame ones; the method was immunoSEQ multiplex PCR. The sample consists of approximately 100,000 clones, about 89% of them appearing once. The receptor was derived from a female donor with multiple sclerosis, enrolled in a pregnancy study. The rearrangement uses TRBV11-2 and TRBJ2-3, with 8 bases identical to TRBD2. The sequencing here drew on peripheral blood, taken before pregnancy. In nucleotides, the CDR3 is TGTGCCAGCAGCTTAGGGGGACTAGTAGGGGATACGCAGTATTTT. This encodes CASSLGGLVGDTQYF.